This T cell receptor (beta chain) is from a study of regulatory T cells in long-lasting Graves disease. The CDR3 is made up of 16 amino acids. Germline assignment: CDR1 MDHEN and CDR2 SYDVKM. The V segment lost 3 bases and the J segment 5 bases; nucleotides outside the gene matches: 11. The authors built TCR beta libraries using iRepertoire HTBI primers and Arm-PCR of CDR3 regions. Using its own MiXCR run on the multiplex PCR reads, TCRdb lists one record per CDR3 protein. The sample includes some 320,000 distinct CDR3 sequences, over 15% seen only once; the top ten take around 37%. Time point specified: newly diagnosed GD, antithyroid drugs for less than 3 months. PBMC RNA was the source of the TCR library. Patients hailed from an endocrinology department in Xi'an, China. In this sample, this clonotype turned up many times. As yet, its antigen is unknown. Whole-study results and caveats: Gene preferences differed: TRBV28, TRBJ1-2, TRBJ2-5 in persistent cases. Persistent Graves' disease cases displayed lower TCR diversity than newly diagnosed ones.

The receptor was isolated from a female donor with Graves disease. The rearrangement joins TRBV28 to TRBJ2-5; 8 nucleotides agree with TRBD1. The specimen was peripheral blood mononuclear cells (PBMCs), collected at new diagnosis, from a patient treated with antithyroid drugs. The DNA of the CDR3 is TGTGCCAGCAGTTTGGGCGGGACAGGCCCCTCGGAGACCCAGTACTTC. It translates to CASSLGGTGPSETQYF.